The 19 T cell receptor beta chains below all came from one sample that was sequenced in a study of cytomegalovirus exposure and HLA in healthy donors. PCR involved 60 Vbeta and 13 Jbeta primers. Some clones are missing from TCRdb's copy, which holds only in-frame ones; the method was immunoSEQ multiplex PCR. This sample carries roughly 150,000 clones, 85% of them seen once, and the ten largest clones take 1%. Sequencing was done on a sample of PBMCs. The source of these receptors is a boy aged 2-15 years in good health and CMV-seronegative.

The genes are TRBV10-3 and TRBJ2-5; 14 bases are a match to TRBD2. V lost 8 bases to trimming and J lost 3 bases; unmatched junction nucleotides: 8. The CDR3 contains 16 residues. Germline V CDR1 and CDR2: ENHRY, SYGVKD. The CDR3 loop reads CAIGGLAGGPKETQYF. CDR3 sequence (DNA): TGTGCCATCGGAGGACTAGCGGGGGGCCCGAAAGAGACCCAGTACTTC.

V gene TRBV6-5 combines with J gene TRBJ2-5, with 9 nucleotides matching TRBD1. After removal of 2 bases from V and 4 bases from J, the junction contained 5 bases not matched to a gene. The CDR3 consists of 15 residues. Germline V lookup: CDR1 MNHEY, CDR2 SVGAGI. In DNA, the CDR3 is TGTGCCAGCAGTTACCCGGGACAGGGCGGAGAGACCCAGTACTTC. Translation: CASSYPGQGGETQYF.

V gene TRBV19 combines with J gene TRBJ1-5; D gene uncertain. The CDR3 runs 16 residues. V was pared by 0 bases and J by 0 bases, with 9 bases between. CDR1 is LNHDA, CDR2 SQIVND, per germline (reference sequence). CDR3 nucleotides: TGTGCCAGTAGTATAGATGGAGTTATTAGCAATCAGCCCCAGCATTTT. Translated, it gives CASSIDGVISNQPQHF.

The V and J genes are TRBV7-4 and TRBJ2-1; D is unresolved. Trimming stripped 5 bases from V and 2 bases from J, with 10 bases between. The CDR3 length is 14 residues. CDR1 and CDR2 (germline): SGHVT, SQSDAQ. In DNA form, the CDR3 reads TGTGCCAGCAGCCCGAGAATACCCTACAATGAGCAGTTCTTC. Amino acid sequence: CASSPRIPYNEQFF.

This clone was recorded once. V gene TRBV5-4 combines with J gene TRBJ2-7; D might be TRBD1 (6 bases). The germline V gene encodes CDR1 SGHNT and CDR2 YYREEE (reference sequence). CDR3 size: 15 residues. Trimming cost V 4 bases and J 5 bases, with 19 bases left between them. As DNA, the CDR3 is TGTGCCAGCAGCCATGGGGCAGGGGTACAGCACGAGCAGTACGTC. This encodes CASSHGAGVQHEQYV.

This rearrangement joins TRBV5-1 to TRBJ2-7; 8 nucleotides line up with TRBD1. The CDR3 is 12 amino acids. The V segment lost 4 bases and the J segment 7 bases; nucleotides outside the gene matches: 4. Per germline, CDR1 SGHRS and CDR2 YFSETQ. CDR3 nucleotide sequence: TGCGCCAGCAGCATAGGGACAGGAGAGCAGTACTTC. Translated, it gives CASSIGTGEQYF. The entire variable domain, with the rest obtained from reference TRBV5-1 and TRBJ2-7, is as follows: KAGVTQTPRYLIKTRGQQVTLSCSPISGHRSVSWYQQTPGQGLQFLFEYFSETQRNKGNFPGRFSGRQFSNSRSEMNVSTLELGDSALYLCASSIGTGEQYFGPGTRLTVT.

The chain links TRBV5-1 to TRBJ1-1; D possibly corresponds to TRBD1 (5 bases). The CDR3 loop spans 11 amino acids. Germline-derived CDR1 and CDR2 are SGHRS and YFSETQ. V shed 7 bases and J shed 6 bases, with 10 bases lying between them. The CDR3 coding sequence is TGCGCCAGCGGGCGGGGCCCTGAAGCTTTCTTT. Its protein is CASGRGPEAFF.

This clone has only one observation. The chain couples TRBV29-1 to TRBJ2-5, with 11 bases aligning to TRBD1. The CDR3 has 12 amino acids. Per the germline V gene, CDR1 is SQVTM and CDR2 is ANQGSEA. The J segment lost 4 bases and the V segment lost 6 bases, leaving 1 base of the junction unmatched. The chain's CDR3 is CSVDRGLETQYF. The CDR3 coding sequence is TGCAGCGTGGACAGGGGGCTAGAGACCCAGTACTTC.

The chain carries TRBV6-1 and TRBJ2-7, with 10 bases identical to TRBD1. Germline V lookup: CDR1 MNHNS, CDR2 SASEGT. This CDR3 is built from 16 residues. V dropped 1 base and J dropped 2; count of bases not matched to a gene: 5. DNA for the CDR3: TGTGCCAGCAGTGAAGTGGGGACAGGGGAAACCTACGAGCAGTACTTC. Its translation: CASSEVGTGETYEQYF.

This clone was recorded once. V is TRBV4-2 and J is TRBJ2-3; 10 bases line up with TRBD1. Trimming took 8 bases from V and 0 from J; bases not matched to a gene: 2. Germline values: CDR1 LGHNA, CDR2 YNFKEQ. There are 14 residues in the CDR3. CDR3 DNA sequence: TGTGCCAGCGGGACAGGGGCGAGCACAGATACGCAGTATTTT. It specifies CASGTGASTDTQYF.

This sequence joins TRBV30 and TRBJ1-5, with D unresolved. Looked up from germline, CDR1 is GTSNPN and CDR2 is SVGIG (reference sequence). V dropped 3 bases and J dropped 6 bases, with 12 bases sitting between them. The CDR3 is 13 amino acids. CDR3 nucleotide sequence: TGTGCCTGGAGGACATCCGTCTCTCAGCCCCAGCATTTT. Residues: CAWRTSVSQPQHF. The whole variable domain, remainder taken from reference TRBV30 and TRBJ1-5, is SQTIHQWPATLVQPVGSPLSLECTVEGTSNPNLYWYRQAAGRGLQLLFYSVGIGQISSEVPQNLSASRPQDRQFILSSKKLLLSDSGFYLCAWRTSVSQPQHFGDGTRLSIL.

The chain employs TRBV5-5 and TRBJ1-5; 7 positions match TRBD1. This CDR3 is built from 16 residues. CDR1 and CDR2 from the germline V gene are SGHKS and YYEKEE (reference sequence). V trimming: 0 bases; J trimming: 3 bases; junction bases outside the gene matches: 6. The CDR3 loop is CASSLATGSINQPQHF. As DNA, the CDR3 is TGTGCCAGCAGCTTGGCGACAGGGTCGATCAATCAGCCCCAGCATTTT.

The chain recombines TRBV29-1 with TRBJ2-7, with 10 nucleotides matching TRBD2. Germline V gene lookup returns CDR1 SQVTM and CDR2 ANQGSEA. The CDR3 covers 15 residues. J was trimmed by 6 bases and V by 3 bases; bases with no gene match: 11. The CDR3 coding sequence is TGCAGCGTTGAGACTAGCGGGTTCCTCAGTGGCGAGCAGTACTTC. This sequence encodes CSVETSGFLSGEQYF.

V usage is TRBV28 and J usage is TRBJ1-5; the match to TRBD1 covers 8 bases. Germline lookup yields CDR1 MDHEN and CDR2 SYDVKM. V lost 3 bases and J lost 7; bases outside the gene matches: 11. This CDR3 has 16 residues. CDR3 protein: CASSLGSRGRGQPQHF. For the CDR3, the DNA is TGTGCCAGCAGTTTGGGGTCCAGGGGGCGGGGGCAGCCCCAGCATTTT.

The chain is built from TRBV5-1 and TRBJ2-7, with 11 bases that match TRBD2. The germline gives CDR1 SGHRS, CDR2 YFSETQ. This CDR3 spans 18 amino acids. After removal of 4 bases from V and 4 bases from J, the junction contained 16 bases not matched to a gene. The CDR3 nucleotides read TGCGCCAGCAGCCAAGGACGGGCCTTACTAGCGGGGGATTACGAGCAGTACTTC. As protein: CASSQGRALLAGDYEQYF.

The rearrangement links TRBV28 to TRBJ2-7, with D possibly TRBD1 on 6 matching bases. The V gene's germline CDR1 is MDHEN and CDR2 SYDVKM. The CDR3 is 14 residues long. V was clipped by 3 bases and J by 2 bases, with 11 bases between them. For the CDR3, the DNA is TGTGCCAGCAGTTTCCCAGGGGACCCCTACGAGCAGTACGTC. It encodes CASSFPGDPYEQYV.

This sequence joins TRBV7-9 and TRBJ1-3; TRBD1 is a possible D gene (6 bases). CDR3 length: 15 residues. The germline V and J ends were trimmed by 10 bases and 3 bases, with 19 bases remaining between them. Germline V CDR1 and CDR2: SEHNR, FQNEAQ (reference sequence). This CDR3 reads CAIPREGGRGNTIYF. DNA of the CDR3: TGTGCCATCCCTCGGGAGGGGGGACGTGGAAACACCATATATTTT.

In DNA form, the CDR3 reads TGCGCCAGTTGTCCGGGTTCACCCCTCCACTTT. Translated, it gives CASCPGSPLHF. This chain connects TRBV10-1 to TRBJ1-6; no firm D call. This CDR3 is 11 amino acids long. Germline V gene lookup returns CDR1 WNHNN and CDR2 SYGVQD (reference sequence). Trimming took off 9 bases at V and 9 bases at J, with 9 bases between the two ends.

This clone was detected only a few times. This chain joins TRBV11-2 and TRBJ1-1; no firm D call. V lost 4 bases and J 0 bases, leaving 9 bases between the germline ends. CDR1 is SGHAT, CDR2 FQNNGV, per germline. The CDR3 loop spans 14 amino acids. The CDR3 region has the DNA TGTGCCAGCAGCTACGCGCGGGTGAACACTGAAGCTTTCTTT. Residues: CASSYARVNTEAFF.